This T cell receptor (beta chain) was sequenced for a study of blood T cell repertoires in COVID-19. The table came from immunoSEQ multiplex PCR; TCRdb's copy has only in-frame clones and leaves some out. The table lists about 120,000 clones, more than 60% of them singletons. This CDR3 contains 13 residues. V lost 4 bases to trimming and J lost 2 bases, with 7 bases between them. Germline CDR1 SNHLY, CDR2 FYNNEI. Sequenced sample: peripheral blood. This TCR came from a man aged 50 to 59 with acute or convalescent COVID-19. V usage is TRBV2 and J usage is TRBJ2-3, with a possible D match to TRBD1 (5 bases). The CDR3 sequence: CASSGRATDTQYF. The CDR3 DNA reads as TGTGCCAGCAGTGGCAGGGCCACAGATACGCAGTATTTT. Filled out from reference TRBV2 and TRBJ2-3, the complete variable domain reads EPEVTQTPSHQVTQMGQEVILRCVPISNHLYFYWYRQILGQKVEFLVSFYNNEISEKSEIFDDQFSVERPDGSNFTLKIRSTKLEDSAMYFCASSGRATDTQYFGPGTRLTVL.